Listed below are T cell receptor beta chains from one sample, sequenced in a study of shared clonotypes between healthy human individuals. TCRdb's copy holds only in-frame clones and misses some; the assay was immunoSEQ multiplex PCR. The table lists roughly 2 million clones, roughly 94% of them singletons, with 0.13% in the top ten. Sequenced sample: naive CD4+ T cells sorted from blood. These receptors all come from a man aged 18 to 29 in good health. Both conserved end residues are trimmed from each CDR3. D genes are given only for firm matches.

TRBJ2-6 | TRBV9 | NA | 13 | ASSVKATGANVLT
TRBJ1-1 | TRBV7-9 | NA | 13 | ASSPHPTTNTEAF
TRBJ1-5 | TRBV12-5 | TRBD1 | 15 | ASGLQTGASFNQPQH
TRBJ2-5 | TRBV7-2 | TRBD2 | 12 | ASSLSGSLKTQY
TRBJ1-2 | TRBV6-1 | TRBD1 | 13 | ASSLTGVLGGGYT
TRBJ1-6 | TRBV10-2 | NA | 15 | ASSDRPGSSYNSPLH
TRBJ2-7 | TRBV6-6 | NA | 11 | ASSYPGGGEQY
TRBJ1-1 | TRBV4-3 | NA | 15 | ASSQWNLGRMNTEAF
TRBJ1-2 | TRBV25-1 | NA | 10 | ASSEGADGYT
TRBJ1-2 | TRBV7-2 | NA | 12 | ASSATYLDYGYT
TRBJ2-7 | TRBV7-6 | NA | 7 | AGPYEQY
TRBJ2-7 | TRBV11-2 | TRBD1 | 16 | ASSRRIKLDRGQIEQY
TRBJ1-5 | TRBV7-9 | NA | 13 | ASSPTMGPNQPQH
TRBJ2-7 | TRBV9 | NA | 14 | ASSPLRQGTEHEQY
TRBJ2-2 | TRBV29-1 | NA | 13 | SVEAFGGKTGELF
TRBJ2-5 | TRBV5-1 | TRBD2 | 11 | ASMWAGAETQY
TRBJ2-2 | TRBV19 | NA | 11 | ASSWDLAGELF
TRBJ1-3 | TRBV15 | NA | 12 | ATSSSGSGNTIY
TRBJ2-7 | TRBV2 | TRBD2 | 13 | ASSGLAGGSYEQY
TRBJ2-3 | TRBV28 | NA | 10 | ASSPSTDTQY
TRBJ2-3 | TRBV7-2 | NA | 9 | ASSWRDTQY
TRBJ1-6 | TRBV7-8 | NA | 13 | ASSLTGQFNSPLH
TRBJ2-7 | TRBV11-2 | NA | 12 | ASSPVRGSYEQY
TRBJ2-2 | TRBV11-3 | NA | 15 | ASSLEGWREGTGELF
TRBJ2-3 | TRBV9 | TRBD2 | 14 | ASSVGSGGSTDTQY
TRBJ2-7 | TRBV27 | NA | 13 | ASSKRQQESYEQY
TRBJ1-2 | TRBV19 | TRBD1 | 14 | ASSIVGQGLYYGYT
TRBJ2-2 | TRBV7-9 | NA | 12 | ASSLVGLTGELF
TRBJ1-2 | TRBV10-3 | NA | 12 | AINLDGGTGGYT
TRBJ2-7 | TRBV10-1 | NA | 7 | ASVHEQY
TRBJ2-7 | TRBV11-2 | TRBD2 | 12 | ASSRLASGYEQY
TRBJ2-2 | TRBV7-9 | NA | 15 | ASSWDFGPLRPGELF
TRBJ2-7 | TRBV7-2 | TRBD2 | 15 | ASSLSASGTFSYEQY
TRBJ2-2 | TRBV4-1 | TRBD1 | 14 | ASSLGQGGNTGELF
TRBJ2-7 | TRBV7-8 | TRBD2 | 13 | ASSSLAGGPGEQY
TRBJ2-6 | TRBV19 | NA | 14 | ASSIQAISGANVLT
TRBJ2-5 | TRBV5-1 | NA | 11 | ASVDGLQETQY
TRBJ2-7 | TRBV6-1 | TRBD1 | 13 | ASSQQAGGSYEQY
TRBJ2-5 | TRBV5-4 | TRBD2 | 13 | ASSFTSGSGQTQY
TRBJ2-2 | TRBV5-4 | TRBD2 | 15 | ASSLAGGLAGAGELF
TRBJ1-2 | TRBV30 | NA | 14 | AWSVSDRSFDGGYT
TRBJ1-6 | TRBV6-5 | TRBD1 | 10 | ASSRDRETLH
TRBJ2-5 | TRBV6-5 | NA | 12 | ASSRGGRGETQY
TRBJ1-1 | TRBV7-9 | NA | 8 | ASSHMEAF
TRBJ1-1 | TRBV4-1 | NA | 9 | ASSRGLEAF
TRBJ1-2 | TRBV18 | NA | 13 | ASSPGQGRGGGYT
TRBJ2-5 | TRBV6-5 | TRBD1 | 13 | ASSSSQGGWETQY
TRBJ2-3 | TRBV9 | NA | 12 | ASSDGQSTDTQY
TRBJ2-7 | TRBV27 | NA | 13 | ATSPLGQTRYEQY
TRBJ1-5 | TRBV2 | NA | 12 | ASSEGPGNQPQH
TRBJ2-7 | TRBV27 | NA | 10 | ASRRKPTGQY
TRBJ1-6 | TRBV7-2 | NA | 11 | ASSHAAYSPLH
TRBJ1-3 | TRBV6-6 | NA | 13 | ASSYTGPKGNTIY
TRBJ1-5 | TRBV2 | NA | 15 | ASSEVEGRVLDQPQH
TRBJ2-7 | TRBV10-3 | NA | 11 | AIRGLHVDEQY
TRBJ2-2 | TRBV4-1 | NA | 11 | ASSRREAGELF
TRBJ1-2 | TRBV11-2 | TRBD1 | 13 | ASSLEVGTGNGYT
TRBJ2-3 | TRBV4-3 | TRBD1 | 15 | ASSQFFSDRGTDTQY
TRBJ2-2 | TRBV7-8 | TRBD2 | 15 | ASSLEWRGKNTGELF